This record looks at one T cell receptor beta chain sequence and its context. Antigen unknown. This entry is derived from a study of T cells after posttransplantation cyclophosphamide. Study-wide results and limits: Donor CD8+ memory clones often dominated recipient blood repertoires at later times. Blood and skin or GI T cell repertoires showed limited TRB overlap.

The assay was immunoSEQ multiplex PCR, and TCRdb's table has in-frame clones only and misses some. The sample shows approximately 18,000 clones, roughly 85% of them seen only once. V dropped 4 bases and J dropped 11 bases, with 19 bases sitting between them. CDR3 length: 15 amino acids. CDR1 is SGHRS, CDR2 YFSETQ, per germline. The TCR originated in a man aged 25-40 years in good health and a related stem cell transplant donor. The sample taken for sequencing was memory CD4+ T cells sorted from blood. The chain employs TRBV5-1 and TRBJ1-6, with D possibly matching TRBD1 (6 bases). In DNA, the CDR3 is TGCGCCAGCAGCCAGAACAGCAGGGGTTGGACACCCCTCCACTTT. Its protein is CASSQNSRGWTPLHF.